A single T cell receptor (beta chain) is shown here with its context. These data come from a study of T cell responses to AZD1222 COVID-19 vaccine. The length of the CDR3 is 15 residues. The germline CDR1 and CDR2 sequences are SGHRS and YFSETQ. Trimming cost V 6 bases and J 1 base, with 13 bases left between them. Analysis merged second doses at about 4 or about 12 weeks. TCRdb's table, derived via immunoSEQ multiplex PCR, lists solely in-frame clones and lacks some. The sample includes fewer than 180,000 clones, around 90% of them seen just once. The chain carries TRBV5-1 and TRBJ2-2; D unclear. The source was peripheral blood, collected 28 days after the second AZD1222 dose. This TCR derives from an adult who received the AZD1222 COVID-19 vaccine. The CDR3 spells CASTPRRGNTGELFF. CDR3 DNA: TGCGCCAGCACCCCCCGGCGAGGGAACACCGGGGAGCTGTTTTTT.